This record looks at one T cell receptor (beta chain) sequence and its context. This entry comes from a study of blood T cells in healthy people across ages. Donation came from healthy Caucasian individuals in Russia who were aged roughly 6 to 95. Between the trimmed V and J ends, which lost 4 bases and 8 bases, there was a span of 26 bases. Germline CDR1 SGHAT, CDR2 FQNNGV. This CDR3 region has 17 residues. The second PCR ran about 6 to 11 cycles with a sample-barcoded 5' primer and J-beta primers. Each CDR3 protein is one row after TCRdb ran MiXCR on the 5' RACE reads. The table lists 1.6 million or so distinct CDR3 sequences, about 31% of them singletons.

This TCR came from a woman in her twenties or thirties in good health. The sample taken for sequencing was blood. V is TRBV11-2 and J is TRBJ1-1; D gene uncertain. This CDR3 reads CASSSIIQSLGRLEAFF. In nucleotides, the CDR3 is TGTGCCAGCAGCTCCATAATACAGTCGTTAGGGCGCCTAGAAGCTTTCTTT.